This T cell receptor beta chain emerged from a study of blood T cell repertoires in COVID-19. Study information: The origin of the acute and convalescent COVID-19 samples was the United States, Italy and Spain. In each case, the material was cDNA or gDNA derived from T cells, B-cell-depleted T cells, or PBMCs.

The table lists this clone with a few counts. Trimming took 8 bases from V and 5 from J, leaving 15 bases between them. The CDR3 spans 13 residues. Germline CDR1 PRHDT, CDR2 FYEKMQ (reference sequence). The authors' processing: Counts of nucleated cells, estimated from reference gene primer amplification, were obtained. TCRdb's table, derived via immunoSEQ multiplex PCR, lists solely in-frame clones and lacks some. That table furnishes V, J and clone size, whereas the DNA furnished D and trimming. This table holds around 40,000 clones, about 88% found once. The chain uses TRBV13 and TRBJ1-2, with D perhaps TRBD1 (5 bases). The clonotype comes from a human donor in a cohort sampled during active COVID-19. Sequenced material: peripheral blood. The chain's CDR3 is CASGKYGGYGYTF. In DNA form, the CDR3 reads TGTGCCAGCGGGAAGTATGGGGGGTATGGCTACACCTTC.